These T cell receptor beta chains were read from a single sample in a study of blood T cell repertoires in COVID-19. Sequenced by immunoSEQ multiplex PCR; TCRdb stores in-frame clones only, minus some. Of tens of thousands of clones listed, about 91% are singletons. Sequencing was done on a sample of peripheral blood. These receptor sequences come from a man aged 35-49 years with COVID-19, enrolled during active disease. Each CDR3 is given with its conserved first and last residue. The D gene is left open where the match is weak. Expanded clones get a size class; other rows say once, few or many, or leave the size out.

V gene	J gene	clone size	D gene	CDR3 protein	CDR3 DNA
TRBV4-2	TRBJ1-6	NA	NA	CASSQVEVYNSPLHF	TGTGCCAGCAGCCAAGTCGAGGTGTATAATTCACCCCTCCACTTT
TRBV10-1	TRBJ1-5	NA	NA	CASHPDSSLALGQPQHF	TGCGCCAGCCATCCTGACAGTAGTTTAGCCTTAGGGCAGCCCCAGCATTTT
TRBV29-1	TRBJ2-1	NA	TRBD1	CSVGRGQGAGSEQFF	TGCAGCGTGGGGAGAGGGCAGGGGGCAGGTAGTGAGCAGTTCTTC
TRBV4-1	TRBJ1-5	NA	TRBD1	CASSQIDRGLSNQPQHF	TGCGCCAGCAGCCAGATCGACAGGGGGCTGAGCAATCAGCCCCAGCATTTT
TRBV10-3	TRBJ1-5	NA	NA	CAIGGDRYQPQHF	TGTGCCATCGGGGGCGACAGATATCAGCCCCAGCATTTT
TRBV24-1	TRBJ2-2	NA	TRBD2	CATSIASGASGELFF	TGTGCCACCAGCATTGCTAGCGGGGCTTCCGGGGAGCTGTTTTTT
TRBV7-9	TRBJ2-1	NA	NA	CASTSESSYNEQFF	TGTGCCAGCACTAGCGAAAGCTCCTACAATGAGCAGTTCTTC
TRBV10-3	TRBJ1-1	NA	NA	CAISASTANTEAFF	TGTGCCATCAGTGCGTCGACAGCCAACACTGAAGCTTTCTTT
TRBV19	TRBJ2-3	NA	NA	CASFVGYGASTDTQYF	TGTGCCAGTTTTGTTGGTTACGGAGCTAGCACAGATACGCAGTATTTT
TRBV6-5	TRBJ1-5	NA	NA	CASSPRFSNQPQHF	TGTGCCAGCAGTCCCAGGTTTAGCAATCAGCCCCAGCATTTT
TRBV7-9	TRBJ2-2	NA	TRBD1	CASSFRGQGGTGELFF	TGTGCCAGCAGCTTTAGGGGACAGGGTGGCACCGGGGAGCTGTTTTTT
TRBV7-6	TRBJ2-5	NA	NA	CASSLRGGAWETQYF	TGTGCCAGCAGCTTACGTGGGGGGGCGTGGGAGACCCAGTACTTC
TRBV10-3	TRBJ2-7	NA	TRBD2	CAIRLGGSYEQYF	TGTGCCATCAGGTTGGGGGGGAGCTACGAGCAGTACTTC
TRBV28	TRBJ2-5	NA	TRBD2	CASNPPGLEKETQYF	TGTGCCAGCAACCCACCGGGACTAGAAAAAGAGACCCAGTACTTC
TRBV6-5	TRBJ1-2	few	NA	CASADGGWDYGYTF	TGTGCCAGCGCAGATGGGGGCTGGGACTATGGCTACACCTTC
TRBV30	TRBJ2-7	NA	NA	CAWSPSGYEQYF	TGTGCCTGGAGCCCCTCGGGATACGAGCAGTACTTC
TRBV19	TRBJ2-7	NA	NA	CASSTSGDREQYF	TGTGCCAGTAGTACCTCCGGGGATAGGGAGCAGTACTTC
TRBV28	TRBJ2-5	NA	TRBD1	CASSPGQGWTQYF	TGTGCCAGCAGCCCCGGACAGGGGTGGACCCAGTACTTC
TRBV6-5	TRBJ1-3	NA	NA	CASSYSPVSSGNTIYF	TGTGCCAGCAGTTACTCACCAGTATCCTCTGGAAACACCATATATTTT
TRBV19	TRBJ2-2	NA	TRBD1	CASADRGRVNGELFF	TGTGCCAGCGCTGACAGGGGGCGAGTTAACGGGGAGCTGTTTTTT
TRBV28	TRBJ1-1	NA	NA	CASSLQGAEAFF	TGTGCCAGCAGTCTCCAAGGGGCTGAAGCTTTCTTT
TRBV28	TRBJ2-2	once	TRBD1	CASSLRGQGGTGELFF	TGTGCCAGCAGTTTAAGGGGGCAAGGGGGCACCGGGGAGCTGTTTTTT
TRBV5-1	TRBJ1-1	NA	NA	CASSSTVNTEAFF	TGCGCCAGCAGCAGTACAGTGAACACTGAAGCTTTCTTT
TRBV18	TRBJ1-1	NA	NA	CASSLGGNTEAFF	TGTGCCAGCTCCCTAGGCGGGAACACTGAAGCTTTCTTT
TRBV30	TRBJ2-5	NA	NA	CAWSVVSGVETQYF	TGTGCCTGGAGTGTGGTGTCGGGTGTCGAGACCCAGTACTTC
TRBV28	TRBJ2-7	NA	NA	CASSYRGPSYEQYF	TGTGCCAGCAGTTATCGGGGTCCTTCCTACGAGCAGTACTTC
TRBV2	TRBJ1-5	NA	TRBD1	CASGSRDSYQPQHF	TGTGCCAGCGGAAGCCGGGACAGCTATCAGCCCCAGCATTTT
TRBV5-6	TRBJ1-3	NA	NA	CASSWTTRVLYF	TGTGCCAGCAGCTGGACCACCAGGGTCCTATATTTT
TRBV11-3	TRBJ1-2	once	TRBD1	CASSLSLQGGDGYTF	TGTGCCAGCAGCTTATCACTACAGGGGGGAGATGGCTACACCTTC
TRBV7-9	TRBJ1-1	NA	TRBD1	CASRRRTGGGLREAFF	TGTGCCAGCAGACGCAGGACAGGGGGCGGGCTTAGAGAAGCTTTCTTT
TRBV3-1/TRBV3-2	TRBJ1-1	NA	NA	CASSSGGSGEAFF	TGTGCCAGCAGCTCCGGGGGGTCCGGTGAAGCTTTCTTT
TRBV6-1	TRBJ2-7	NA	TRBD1	CASSEGQGIAEQYF	TGTGCCAGCAGTGAGGGACAGGGGATTGCCGAGCAGTACTTC
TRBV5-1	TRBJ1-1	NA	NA	CASSPSGGGMNTEAFF	TGCGCCAGCAGCCCCTCTGGGGGGGGCATGAACACTGAAGCTTTCTTT
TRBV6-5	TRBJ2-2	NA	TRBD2	CASRKEAGATGELFF	TGTGCCAGCAGGAAGGAAGCGGGGGCCACCGGGGAGCTGTTTTTT
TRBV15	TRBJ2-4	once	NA	CATSRDVGDSKNIQYF	TGTGCCACCAGCAGAGATGTGGGCGATAGCAAAAACATTCAGTACTTC
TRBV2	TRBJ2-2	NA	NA	CASSKDTNTGELFF	TGTGCCAGCAGTAAGGACACAAACACCGGGGAGCTGTTTTTT
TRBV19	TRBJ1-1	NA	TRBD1	CASSFPDRISTEAFF	TGTGCCAGTAGTTTCCCGGACAGGATAAGCACTGAAGCTTTCTTT
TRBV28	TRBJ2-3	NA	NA	CASSRRGMGGDTQYF	TGTGCCAGCAGCCGTCGCGGGATGGGGGGAGATACGCAGTATTTT
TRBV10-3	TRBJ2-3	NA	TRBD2	CAIRPTSGGARDTQYF	TGTGCCATCAGGCCGACTAGCGGGGGGGCAAGGGATACGCAGTATTTT
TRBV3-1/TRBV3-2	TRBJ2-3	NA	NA	CASSQGEPSTDTQYF	TGTGCCAGCAGCCAAGGAGAACCGAGCACAGATACGCAGTATTTT
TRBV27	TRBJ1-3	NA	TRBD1	CASSPKSRGPGNTIYF	TGTGCCAGCAGTCCCAAATCCAGGGGGCCTGGAAACACCATATATTTT
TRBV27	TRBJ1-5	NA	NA	CASSLEASNQPQHF	TGTGCCAGCAGTTTAGAGGCCAGCAATCAGCCCCAGCATTTT
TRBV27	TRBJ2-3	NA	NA	CASSFLSRGTSTDTQYF	TGTGCCAGCAGCTTCCTCTCTCGAGGGACTAGCACAGATACGCAGTATTTT
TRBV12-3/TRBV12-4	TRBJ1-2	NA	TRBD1	CASTEVGGGYTF	TGTGCCAGCACCGAGGTAGGGGGCGGCTACACCTTC
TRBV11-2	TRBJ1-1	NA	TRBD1	CASSAHQQGWDTEAFF	TGTGCCAGCAGCGCACACCAACAGGGGTGGGACACTGAAGCTTTCTTT
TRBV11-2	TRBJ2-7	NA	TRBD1	CASSLGGTGEYEQYF	TGTGCCAGCAGCTTAGGGGGGACAGGGGAGTACGAGCAGTACTTC
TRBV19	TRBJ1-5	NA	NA	CASKESGGARSRQPQHF	TGTGCCAGTAAGGAGAGCGGGGGGGCGCGTTCTCGACAGCCCCAGCATTTT
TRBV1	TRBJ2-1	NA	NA	CTSREGGDHNEQFF	TGCACCAGCAGAGAGGGAGGGGACCACAATGAGCAGTTCTTC